Below are 24 T cell receptor beta chains sequenced from a single sample in a study of beta chain features in type 1 diabetes. The investigators reverse transcribed all of the isolated RNA, so they sequenced expressed TCRB transcripts. Here immunoSEQ multiplex PCR was the method, and the copy in TCRdb shows in-frame clones only, minus some. The sample records 300,000 to 400,000 clones, approximately 8% being singletons. Sequencing input: central memory CD4+ T cells from blood. These receptor sequences come from a woman between 18 and 29 years old in good health.

This sequence joins TRBV6-5 and TRBJ2-7; 10 nucleotides line up with TRBD2. Per germline, CDR1 MNHEY and CDR2 SVGAGI. The ends lost 6 bases at V and 7 bases at J; junction bases unmatched: 9. The CDR3 is made up of 14 amino acids. CDR3: CASSESGRVGEQYF. CDR3 DNA: TGTGCCAGCAGCGAAAGCGGGAGGGTGGGAGAGCAGTACTTC.

This clone showed up just a few times. V is TRBV2 and J is TRBJ1-4; the match to TRBD1 covers 8 bases. The CDR3 is made up of 14 amino acids. Unmatched junction bases numbered 7, after V lost 6 bases and J lost 7 bases. The germline V gene has CDR1 SNHLY and CDR2 FYNNEI. CDR3 in DNA: TGTGCCAGCAGCTACTCCGGACAGGGTGAAAAACTGTTTTTT. This sequence encodes CASSYSGQGEKLFF.

This clone showed up just a few times. The V and J genes are TRBV6-6 and TRBJ1-1; weak D call: TRBD1 (6 bases). The CDR3 is 13 amino acids. V lost 6 bases and J lost 5, with 13 bases in between. The germline V gene encodes CDR1 MNHNY and CDR2 SVGAGI (reference sequence). The CDR3 sequence: CASSPGHRTEAFF. The CDR3, as DNA: TGTGCCAGCAGCCCGGGACATAGAACTGAAGCTTTCTTT.

This clone came up a few times. The rearrangement uses TRBV11-2 and TRBJ2-5; 13 nucleotides agree with TRBD2. CDR3 length: 15 amino acids. With 5 bases clipped from V and 1 base from J, the junction kept 1 base outside the gene matches. CDR1 SGHAT and CDR2 FQNNGV come from the germline V gene. The DNA for the CDR3 is TGTGCCAGCAGCAGGACTAGCGGGGGCCAAGAGACCCAGTACTTC. This sequence encodes CASSRTSGGQETQYF.

This sequence joins TRBV4-3 and TRBJ2-5, with D perhaps TRBD2 (7 bases). V was cut by 0 bases and J by 5 bases, with 13 bases left in between. The CDR3 covers 15 residues. Germline lookup yields CDR1 LGHNA and CDR2 YSLEER. CDR3 region: CASSQDMGGGETQYF. DNA of the CDR3: TGCGCCAGCAGCCAAGATATGGGGGGGGGCGAGACCCAGTACTTC.

The chain uses TRBV14 and TRBJ2-7; unclear D gene. The CDR3 is made up of 12 amino acids. Germline loops: CDR1 SGHDN, CDR2 FVKESK. Trimming cost V 4 bases and J 4 bases, with 8 bases left between them. CDR3 loop: CASSPANYEQYF. As DNA, the CDR3 is TGTGCCAGCAGCCCCGCGAATTACGAGCAGTACTTC.

This clone was found many times. This chain uses TRBV2 with TRBJ2-7; 7 positions agree with TRBD1. Germline V lookup: CDR1 SNHLY, CDR2 FYNNEI. Trimming took 5 bases from V and 2 from J; bases not matched to a gene: 6. This CDR3 has 14 amino acids. This CDR3 reads CASSLNRGPYEQYF. DNA for the CDR3: TGTGCCAGCAGTTTGAACAGGGGTCCCTACGAGCAGTACTTC. Full variable domain (outside the CDR3, taken from reference TRBV2 and TRBJ2-7): EPEVTQTPSHQVTQMGQEVILRCVPISNHLYFYWYRQILGQKVEFLVSFYNNEISEKSEIFDDQFSVERPDGSNFTLKIRSTKLEDSAMYFCASSLNRGPYEQYFGPGTRLTVT.

This chain joins TRBV21-1 and TRBJ2-1; the table's D call, TRBD2, was not checked against the DNA. TRBV21-1 is recorded as a pseudogene. This CDR3 comprises 12 residues. The CDR3 sequence is CASRHRWNEQFF. CDR3 in DNA: TGTGCCAGCCGCCATAGATGGAATGAGCAGTTCTTC.

The gene calls are TRBV11-2 and TRBJ2-1; possibly TRBD1 or TRBD2 for D (5 bases each). The CDR3 is 15 residues long. Trimming stripped 3 bases from V and 2 bases from J, with 11 bases between. CDR1 is SGHAT and CDR2 is FQNNGV in the germline V gene. The CDR3 nucleotides read TGTGCCAGCAGCTTCGGGGCCGAGACCTACAATGAGCAGTTCTTC. Translation: CASSFGAETYNEQFF.

This chain joins TRBV28 and TRBJ2-5; the D gene is possibly TRBD2 (5 bases). Germline CDR1 is MDHEN and CDR2 is SYDVKM. The V gene lost 3 bases and the J gene lost 5 bases, with 10 bases spanning the gap. This CDR3 contains 13 residues. CDR3 sequence reads: CASSFGILETQYF. Here the CDR3 DNA reads TGTGCCAGCAGTTTCGGGATTCTGGAGACCCAGTACTTC.

The gene calls are TRBV5-1 and TRBJ2-2; D remains ambiguous. The CDR3 extends over 14 amino acids. Trimming removed 0 bases at V and 5 bases at J, with 8 bases between. Germline CDR1 reads SGHRS; CDR2 reads YFSETQ. In DNA form, the CDR3 reads TGCGCCAGCAGCTTGGACAGAGATACCGGGGAGCTGTTTTTT. Its protein is CASSLDRDTGELFF.

The sample holds a few counts of this clone. CDR3 coding DNA: TGTGCCATCCCCGGGACGGCTACCTCTGGGGCCAACGTCCTGACTTTC. Amino acid sequence: CAIPGTATSGANVLTF. The rearrangement joins TRBV7-2 to TRBJ2-6, with D perhaps assigned TRBD1 or TRBD2 (5 bases each). The ends were cut back, 10 bases at V and 0 bases at J, with 16 bases in the middle. The CDR3 totals 16 residues. Germline CDR1 SGHTA, CDR2 FQGNSA.

This clone was detected only a few times. This sequence joins TRBV5-6 and TRBJ2-3; perhaps TRBD2 as D (6 bases). Looked up from germline, CDR1 is SGHDT and CDR2 is YYEEEE. V was shortened by 0 bases and J by 0 bases, with 8 bases between the two germline ends. The CDR3 is made up of 15 amino acids. CDR3 sequence (DNA): TGTGCCAGCAGCTTGGCCGCGGGAAGCACAGATACGCAGTATTTT. It encodes CASSLAAGSTDTQYF.

This sequence joins TRBV19 and TRBJ1-5; 7 bases are a match to TRBD1. The germline V gene has CDR1 LNHDA and CDR2 SQIVND (reference sequence). V trimming: 5 bases; J trimming: 2 bases; junction bases outside the gene matches: 3. This CDR3 comprises 14 residues. In DNA form, the CDR3 reads TGTGCCAGTAGTCCACAGGGGCGCAATCAGCCCCAGCATTTT. Translation: CASSPQGRNQPQHF.

This clone was observed many times. Here the CDR3 reads CASCEWGYEQYF. The CDR3 bases are TGTGCCAGCTGCGAGTGGGGGTACGAGCAGTACTTC. The gene calls are TRBV2 and TRBJ2-7; D possibly uses TRBD1 or TRBD2 (5 bases each). The CDR3 contains 12 residues. Germline CDR1 SNHLY, CDR2 FYNNEI. The V gene lost 8 bases and the J gene lost 4 bases, with 12 bases spanning the gap.

This clone was detected a few times. The chain joins TRBV10-3 to TRBJ2-1; TRBD2 agrees at 13 bases. CDR1 is ENHRY and CDR2 is SYGVKD in the germline V gene. Trimming took 6 bases from V and 5 from J; bases not matched to a gene: 7. The CDR3 extends over 16 amino acids. In DNA form, the CDR3 reads TGTGCCATCAGACCCCCCGGGACTAGCGGGAACAATGAGCAGTTCTTC. The encoded protein is CAIRPPGTSGNNEQFF.

This chain uses TRBV6-5 with TRBJ1-2, with TRBD1 matching over 8 bases. Trimming removed 6 bases from V and 4 bases from J; junction bases left unmatched: 7. This CDR3 is built from 14 residues. CDR1 is MNHEY and CDR2 is SVGAGI in the germline V gene. This CDR3 reads CASSPGGRVYGYTF. CDR3 coding DNA: TGTGCCAGCAGCCCAGGGGGCAGAGTCTATGGCTACACCTTC.

In its sample, this clone was seen a few times. J is TRBJ2-3 and V is TRBV6-1, with 12 bases identical to TRBD1. V shed 4 bases and J 4 bases; nucleotides not matched to a gene: 18. The CDR3 is 20 residues long. The germline V gene encodes CDR1 MNHNS and CDR2 SASEGT. The CDR3 sequence is CASSGITRDRGRGGPDTQYF. For the CDR3, the DNA is TGTGCCAGCAGTGGAATCACCCGGGACAGGGGGCGCGGGGGCCCAGATACGCAGTATTTT.

This clone was counted between two and nine times. The chain links TRBV7-3 to TRBJ2-3, with 10 bases fitting TRBD2. J gave up 1 base and V 3 bases, and 10 bases lay outside the gene matches. The CDR3 is 18 amino acids. Germline V lookup: CDR1 SGHTA, CDR2 FQGTGA. CDR3 DNA: TGTGCCAGCAGCTTGAGCGGGAGGGCCAGGTTAGGCACAGATACGCAGTATTTT. It encodes CASSLSGRARLGTDTQYF.

The sample holds many counts of this clone. V and J are TRBV7-9 and TRBJ1-1; no firm D call. The CDR3 is 13 amino acids. Germline lookup yields CDR1 SEHNR and CDR2 FQNEAQ (reference sequence). V was trimmed by 2 bases and J by 3 bases, leaving 7 bases between them. Here the CDR3 DNA reads TGTGCCAGCAGCTTAAACGGGGACACTGAAGCTTTCTTT. This gives the protein CASSLNGDTEAFF.

This clone appeared a few times. The gene calls are TRBV4-2 and TRBJ2-7; 8 bases are shared with TRBD1. The CDR3 is 16 amino acids. J lost 1 base, V lost 4 bases, and 9 bases had no gene match. Germline CDR1 LGHNA, CDR2 YNFKEQ. The CDR3 region is CASSRITGGPSYEQYF. CDR3 sequence (DNA): TGTGCCAGCAGCCGAATAACAGGGGGTCCGTCCTACGAGCAGTACTTC.

V and J are TRBV28 and TRBJ1-5; 7 bases fit TRBD1. Germline CDR1 MDHEN, CDR2 SYDVKM. Trimming at V came to 8 bases and at J to 3 bases, leaving 7 bases not matched to a gene. The CDR3 has 14 amino acids. The CDR3: CASRDRRFNQPQHF. The CDR3 DNA follows: TGTGCCAGCCGGGACAGACGCTTCAATCAGCCCCAGCATTTT.

V is TRBV7-2 and J is TRBJ1-4, with a possible D match to TRBD1 (5 bases). CDR3 length equals 14 residues. In germline, CDR1 is SGHTA, CDR2 FQGNSA. The V end lost 5 bases, the J end lost 5 bases, and 12 bases lay between the germline ends. CDR3 DNA: TGTGCCAGCAGCCCCGGGGGACGGAATGAAAAACTGTTTTTT. Protein: CASSPGGRNEKLFF. The full variable domain, completed using reference TRBV7-2 and TRBJ1-4, is GAGVSQSPSNKVTEKGKDVELRCDPISGHTALYWYRQSLGQGLEFLIYFQGNSAPDKSGLPSDRFSAERTGGSVSTLTIQRTQQEDSAVYLCASSPGGRNEKLFFGSGTQLSVL.

The rearrangement links TRBV28 to TRBJ2-5; no clear D gene. The germline V and J ends were trimmed by 1 base and 2 bases, with 8 bases remaining between them. The CDR3 length is 14 residues. Germline V gene lookup returns CDR1 MDHEN and CDR2 SYDVKM. CDR3 sequence (DNA): TGTGCCAGCAGTTTATCTCTTGGGCAAGAGACCCAGTACTTC. Its protein product is CASSLSLGQETQYF.